The 9 T cell receptor beta chains given below trace back to one sample, sequenced in a study of T cells in Graves' hyperthyroidism and ophthalmopathy. From RNA transcripts, TCR beta CDR3 regions were amplified. An initial round of RT-PCR targeting the TCR CDR3 relied on the HTBI primer set. From the multiplex PCR reads, TCRdb called clonotypes with MiXCR, one entry per CDR3 protein. The sample lists 750,000 to 950,000 distinct CDR3 sequences; 38% were seen once. Sequenced input: blood. These receptors came from a man aged 18-30 years with Graves' hyperthyroidism.

The V gene is TRBV2, the J gene TRBJ1-5, with 9 bases aligning to TRBD1. V shed 8 bases and J 7 bases; nucleotides not matched to a gene: 6. Looked up from germline, CDR1 is SNHLY and CDR2 is FYNNEI. The CDR3 covers 13 residues. The CDR3 here is CASGGQGGQPQHF. CDR3 DNA: TGTGCCAGCGGGGGACAGGGTGGGCAGCCCCAGCATTTT.

This clonotype turned up a few times. The J gene is TRBJ1-5, the V gene TRBV19; 8 bases line up with TRBD1. CDR1 is LNHDA, CDR2 SQIVND, per germline (reference sequence). Trimming took 6 bases from V and 5 from J; bases not matched to a gene: 18. The CDR3 extends over 18 amino acids. The DNA for the CDR3 is TGTGCCAGTAGCCCCGGGACAGGAACCCCTTCAAGATATCAGCCCCAGCATTTT. Its protein product is CASSPGTGTPSRYQPQHF.

V is TRBV29-1 and J is TRBJ2-7; D is unclear. The CDR3 is 13 residues long. CDR1 is SQVTM, CDR2 ANQGSEA, per germline. Trimming stripped 6 bases from V and 1 base from J, with 13 bases between. The CDR3 is CSVLLGSSYEQYF. DNA for the CDR3: TGCAGCGTCTTACTGGGCAGTTCCTACGAGCAGTACTTC.

This clonotype was detected many times. This sequence joins TRBV7-6 and TRBJ2-5; tentative D call: TRBD2 (5 bases). This CDR3 is built from 14 residues. Trimming pared 4 bases from V and 5 bases from J, leaving 14 bases between. The germline gives CDR1 SGHVS, CDR2 FNYEAQ. The CDR3 loop is CASSWSGPLETQYF. The CDR3 DNA sequence: TGTGCCAGCAGCTGGAGCGGACCCTTGGAGACCCAGTACTTC.

This clonotype was counted at least ten times. The CDR3 reads CASSGVGGSNQPQHF. The CDR3 region has the DNA TGTGCCAGTAGTGGCGTAGGGGGGAGCAATCAGCCCCAGCATTTT. The V call is TRBV19, the J call TRBJ1-5; maybe TRBD1 (6 bases). Trimming shortened V by 5 bases and J by 1 base, and 12 bases separated the two germline ends. The CDR3 spans 15 residues. The germline V gene has CDR1 LNHDA and CDR2 SQIVND (reference sequence).

This chain uses TRBV11-2 with TRBJ1-4, with a tentative D call TRBD1 (5 bases). The CDR3 loop spans 15 amino acids. Trimming stripped 4 bases from V and 8 bases from J, with 17 bases between. CDR1 is SGHAT and CDR2 is FQNNGV in the germline V gene. This CDR3 reads CASSYTGTPREKLFF. Written as DNA, the CDR3 is TGTGCCAGCAGCTACACCGGGACCCCTAGGGAAAAACTGTTTTTT.

This chain links TRBV5-4 with TRBJ2-7; D is possibly TRBD2 (6 bases). The CDR3 consists of 14 residues. Trimming left V 7 bases short and J 4 bases short, with 18 bases between. CDR1 is SGHNT and CDR2 is YYREEE in the germline V gene (reference sequence). CDR3 loop: CASGAGGLTYEQYF. The CDR3 nucleotides read TGTGCCAGCGGGGCCGGAGGGCTCACTTACGAGCAGTACTTC. The variable domain in full, with the rest retrieved from reference TRBV5-4 and TRBJ2-7, is ETGVTQSPTHLIKTRGQQVTLRCSSQSGHNTVSWYQQALGQGPQFIFQYYREEENGRGNFPPRFSGLQFPNYSSELNVNALELDDSALYLCASGAGGLTYEQYFGPGTRLTVT.

This clonotype was detected a few times. The V and J genes are TRBV7-9 and TRBJ1-6, with 7 bases lining up with TRBD1. Per the germline V gene, CDR1 is SEHNR and CDR2 is FQNEAQ (reference sequence). The CDR3 is made up of 15 amino acids. V lost 2 bases to trimming and J lost 7 bases; unmatched junction nucleotides: 5. CDR3 protein: CASSLSEQGNSPLHF. Written as DNA, the CDR3 is TGTGCCAGCAGCTTAAGTGAACAGGGGAATTCACCCCTCCACTTT.

Notes on this clonotype: Its ends do not fully match the called genes, so a read error is possible. V and J are TRBV10-3 and TRBJ2-7; D assignment may be TRBD1 or TRBD2 (5 bases each). The CDR3 runs 13 residues. From germline, CDR1 is ENHRY and CDR2 SYGVKD. CDR3: CASSSPGTGEQYF. The CDR3 DNA reads TGTGCCAGCAGTTCCCCAGGGACGGGCGAGCAGTACTTC.